This is a list of T cell receptor beta chains from one sample in a study of Tregs in tolerant kidney transplant recipients. Sequencing used immunoSEQ multiplex PCR; TCRdb keeps in-frame clones, though not all of them. This table has some 88,000 clones, 85% to 95% appearing once. The sample taken for sequencing was CD8+ T cells from blood. These receptors were obtained from a human donor in good health. The CDR3 runs from the conserved cysteine through the conserved F or W. A D gene is named only where the DNA matches it firmly. Clone size is given for some rows only: seen once, a few or many times, or a class if the clone is expanded.

D,size,J,length,V,DNA,CDR3
.,.,TRBJ2-1,15,TRBV9,TGTGCCAGCAGCGTAGGTGGGGGGGCTTCCAATGAGCAGTTCTTC,CASSVGGGASNEQFF
.,.,TRBJ2-7,13,TRBV14,TGTGCCAGCAGCCCACAGGGTTTTTACGAGCAGTACTTC,CASSPQGFYEQYF
.,.,TRBJ2-7,11,TRBV10-2,TGCGCCAGCAGTGACACAGGCGAGCAGTACTTC,CASSDTGEQYF
TRBD1,.,TRBJ2-7,16,TRBV10-3,TGTGCCATCAGTGGGCCCGGACAGGGGATTGGCTACGAGCAGTACTTC,CAISGPGQGIGYEQYF
TRBD1,.,TRBJ1-1,13,TRBV2,TGTGCCAGCAGAGGGACAGGGGTCCCTGAAGCTTTCTTT,CASRGTGVPEAFF
.,.,TRBJ2-7,15,TRBV10-2,TGCGCCAGCAGTGAGTCTCAGGCTCTGCGGGGCGAGCAGTACTTC,CASSESQALRGEQYF
TRBD1,.,TRBJ2-7,17,TRBV11-2,TGTGCCAGCAGCTTAGGCCCGGGACAGGGGCTATCCTACGAGCAGTACTTC,CASSLGPGQGLSYEQYF
.,.,TRBJ2-2,13,TRBV7-9,TGTGCCAGCAGCTTAGAATACACCGGGGAGCTGTTTTTT,CASSLEYTGELFF
.,.,TRBJ1-1,13,TRBV11-2,TGTGCCAGCAGCTTAACCCCCATGAGAGAAGCTTTCTTT,CASSLTPMREAFF
TRBD1,.,TRBJ2-7,16,TRBV10-1,TGCGCCAGCAGTGAGTCCCCGGGACAGGGGATCTACGAGCAGTACTTC,CASSESPGQGIYEQYF
.,.,TRBJ2-7,15,TRBV2,TGTGCCAGCAGTGAAGCTATCAGGCTACTCTACGAGCAGTACTTC,CASSEAIRLLYEQYF
TRBD2,few,TRBJ2-7,18,TRBV4-1,TGCGCCAGCAGCCCGCTGGGGGCCCAGCGGGAGGGCCTGTACGAGCAGTACTTC,CASSPLGAQREGLYEQYF
.,.,TRBJ2-2,16,TRBV7-2,TGTGCCAGCAACCCATACACGTACGCGGAGAACGGGGAGCTGTTTTTT,CASNPYTYAENGELFF
.,.,TRBJ1-4,15,TRBV15,TGTGCCACCAGCAGAGACAGGGCAACTAATGAAAAACTGTTTTTT,CATSRDRATNEKLFF
TRBD2,.,TRBJ2-1,15,TRBV4-2,TGTGCCAGCAGCCAAGGGACTAGCGAGGTCAATGAGCAGTTCTTC,CASSQGTSEVNEQFF
TRBD1,once,TRBJ2-7,13,TRBV7-1,TGTGCCAGCAGCTTAGGGGACAGGGTGGAGCAGTACTTC,CASSLGDRVEQYF
TRBD2,.,TRBJ2-1,15,TRBV9,TGTGCCAGCAGCCGAACTAGCGGACTCTACAATGAGCAGTTCTTC,CASSRTSGLYNEQFF
TRBD1,.,TRBJ1-5,15,TRBV9,TGTGCCAGCAGCGGGGGGACAGGGGAGGCTCAGCCCCAGCATTTT,CASSGGTGEAQPQHF
TRBD2,.,TRBJ2-3,14,TRBV6-4,TGTGCCAGCAGTGCGGGACTAGAGGGCGATACGCAGTATTTT,CASSAGLEGDTQYF
.,.,TRBJ1-2,17,TRBV4-2,TGTGCCAGCAGCACTCCAGGTGGCGTCGGACACCATTATGGCTACACCTTC,CASSTPGGVGHHYGYTF
.,.,TRBJ2-5,16,TRBV4-1,TGCGCCAGCAGCCAAGCCTCCCACACTCGAATAGAGACCCAGTACTTC,CASSQASHTRIETQYF
.,.,TRBJ2-5,15,TRBV14,TGTGCCAGCAGCCATCGGACGGTCGATATAGAGACCCAGTACTTC,CASSHRTVDIETQYF
TRBD1,once,TRBJ2-7,14,TRBV27,TGTGCCAGCAGTCCAATCCGGGACAGATACGAGCAGTACTTC,CASSPIRDRYEQYF
TRBD1,.,TRBJ1-4,13,TRBV7-9,TGTGCCAGCAGCCCCAGGGACAGCGAAAAACTGTTTTTT,CASSPRDSEKLFF
.,.,TRBJ2-7,14,TRBV28,TGTGCCAGCCAAGAGGCGGGGTCCTCCTACGAGCAGTACTTC,CASQEAGSSYEQYF
.,once,TRBJ2-1,16,TRBV18,TGTGCCAGCTCACTAAGACAACCGGACGGGAACAATGAGCAGTTCTTC,CASSLRQPDGNNEQFF
.,.,TRBJ1-5,14,TRBV19,TGTGCCAGTAAACAGGAGTATAGCAATCAGCCCCAGCATTTT,CASKQEYSNQPQHF
.,.,TRBJ1-1,14,TRBV6-5,TGTGCCAGCAGTTACGCTGCGGGGGGAACTGAAGCTTTCTTT,CASSYAAGGTEAFF
.,.,TRBJ2-7,12,TRBV5-3,TGTGCCAGAAGCTTGTGCCCCTACGAGCAGTACTTC,CARSLCPYEQYF
TRBD2,.,TRBJ2-2,16,TRBV5-1,TGCGCCAGCAGCTTGAGGCGGGAGGCGAACACCGGGGAGCTGTTTTTT,CASSLRREANTGELFF
TRBD2,.,TRBJ2-1,18,TRBV7-9,TGTGCCAGCAGCCCCCCGGACCGCGGGAGGGCCGTGGACAATGAGCAGTTCTTC,CASSPPDRGRAVDNEQFF
TRBD1,once,TRBJ2-7,14,TRBV5-6,TGTGCCAGCAGTTGGGACAGAAGGGCTCGCGAGCAGTACTTC,CASSWDRRAREQYF
.,.,TRBJ2-7,16,TRBV9,TGTGCCAGCAGCGGTAAAGGGCAGGGCTCTCTCTACGAGCAGTACTTC,CASSGKGQGSLYEQYF
.,many,TRBJ2-7,14,TRBV2,TGTGCCAGCGGCGGAGAGACCAGCTCCTACGAGCAGTACTTC,CASGGETSSYEQYF
.,.,TRBJ2-3,14,TRBV9,TGTGCCAGCAGCGTAGGTTCAGGGGCAGATACGCAGTATTTT,CASSVGSGADTQYF
.,.,TRBJ1-1,18,TRBV7-9,TGTGCCAGCAGCTCCGTCCGGGAGGGGAGGAGGGCGAACACTGAAGCTTTCTTT,CASSSVREGRRANTEAFF
TRBD2,.,TRBJ2-7,14,TRBV7-6,TGTGCCAGCGGGGACGGACTAGCGGATAGCGAGCAGTACTTC,CASGDGLADSEQYF
.,.,TRBJ1-2,13,TRBV5-1,TGCGCCAGCAGCCCCGCCAAGAACTATGGCTACACCTTC,CASSPAKNYGYTF
TRBD1,once,TRBJ1-5,15,TRBV6-5,TGTGCCAGCAGTTACTCGGGACAGGGAAGTCAGCCCCAGCATTTT,CASSYSGQGSQPQHF
TRBD2,.,TRBJ2-1,15,TRBV5-1,TGCGCCAGCAGGATAGCGGGGGGGTACTACAATGAGCAGTTCTTC,CASRIAGGYYNEQFF
TRBD2,.,TRBJ2-1,16,TRBV18,TGTGCCAGCTCACCACTTAAGAGCGGGAGTAAAGATGAGCAGTTCTTC,CASSPLKSGSKDEQFF
TRBD1,.,TRBJ1-5,15,TRBV5-4,TGTGCCAGCAGCCTAGACAGGGGACCAAATCAGCCCCAGCATTTT,CASSLDRGPNQPQHF
.,.,TRBJ1-5,16,TRBV27,TGTGCCAGCAGTTTACCCCTCAGATCGACAGGTCAGCCCCAGCATTTT,CASSLPLRSTGQPQHF
TRBD1,once,TRBJ1-2,15,TRBV30,TGTGCCCGGAAAACCGGGACAGTTGTTAACTATGGCTACACCTTC,CARKTGTVVNYGYTF
.,.,TRBJ2-7,14,TRBV6-5,TGTGCCAGCAGTTCTTCAGGGGTTCGGGACGAGCAGTACTTC,CASSSSGVRDEQYF